This T cell receptor beta chain originates from a study of blood T cell repertoires in COVID-19. Whole-study context: Acute and convalescent COVID-19 specimens originated in the United States, Italy and Spain. PBMCs, B-cell-depleted T cells, or T cells provided the cDNA or gDNA that made up the material.

This CDR3 has 14 residues. CDR1 is MGHRA, CDR2 YSYEKL, per germline. Trimming removed 3 bases at V and 9 bases at J, with 18 bases between. In the original processing: For nucleated cells, counts were estimated from reference gene primer amplification. The table came from immunoSEQ multiplex PCR; TCRdb's copy has only in-frame clones and leaves some out. The V and J calls and clone size were taken over from that table, and D and trimming were inferred from the DNA. The sample includes 120,000 or so clones, roughly three quarters of them seen just once. This receptor was taken from a human donor in a cohort sampled during active COVID-19. The chain employs TRBV4-1 and TRBJ2-7, with D perhaps matching TRBD2 (6 bases). The sample consisted of peripheral blood. The CDR3 coding sequence is TGCGCCAGCAGCCACGGGGGAAGCAGGATGGGGCAGTACTTC. Its translation is CASSHGGSRMGQYF.